Below, one TCR beta chain is given with its context. Symptom resolution, clearance, or two negative PCRs marked the recovered donors of Cohort 3. Looked up from germline, CDR1 is LNHDA and CDR2 is SQIVND (reference sequence). CDR3 length: 14 amino acids. The J segment lost 0 bases and the V segment lost 7 bases, leaving 3 bases of the junction unmatched. Profiling relied on immunoSEQ multiplex PCR, and the TCRdb table lists in-frame clones only, not all of them. The sample contains around 250,000 clones, 70% to 85% of which appear only once. The data stem from a study of blood T cell repertoires in COVID-19.

The sample consisted of PBMCs or T cells enriched from blood (not recorded which). V is TRBV19 and J is TRBJ1-2, with 9 bases identical to TRBD1. This clonotype was sampled from a man aged 35 to 55 who had recovered from COVID-19. The CDR3 here is CASKGTGTNYGYTF. The CDR3 DNA sequence: TGTGCCAGTAAAGGGACAGGGACTAACTATGGCTACACCTTC.